Below, one TCR beta chain is given with its context. Trimming cost V 4 bases and J 7 bases; bases outside gene matches: 7. This CDR3 has 14 residues. The data were taken from a study of CD8 T cells in Susac syndrome. Reverse transcription of roughly 0.5 to 1 ug RNA used random hexamers. TCRdb analysed the immunoSEQ multiplex PCR reads with MiXCR anew, one entry per CDR3 protein. The top ten hold about 0.063% of the sample, which has more than 250,000 distinct CDR3 sequences, approximately 90% seen once. In blood CD8+ and CD4+ T cells, TCR beta underwent sequencing. Negative isolation was used for CD8+ and CD4+ T cells, and FACS enrichment was applied to TEMRA cells.

The clonotype comes from a human donor with multiple sclerosis. What was sequenced was CD4+ T cells from PBMCs. The V call is TRBV12-3 or TRBV12-4, the J call TRBJ1-5; the match to TRBD1 covers 7 bases. The CDR3 DNA reads TGTGCCAGCAGTTCGACAGGGTGGAGGCAGCCCCAGCATTTT. Protein sequence: CASSSTGWRQPQHF.